This T cell receptor (beta chain) was recorded in a study of cytomegalovirus exposure and HLA in healthy donors. General observations from the study: Across donors, most TCRs were seen rarely, yet some public ones were widespread. The authors enumerated some 160 TCR beta chains as linked to cytomegalovirus.

The assay was immunoSEQ multiplex PCR, and TCRdb's table has in-frame clones only and misses some. Seen here are some 150,000 clones, 88% observed once, and the top ten hold around 3%. The donors formed part of the 120-subject validation cohort, distinct from the approximately 670-subject first cohort. In the case of this clone: The antigen is unknown.

There are 18 residues in the CDR3. V dropped 5 bases and J dropped 5; count of bases not matched to a gene: 15. The V gene's germline CDR1 is SGHTA and CDR2 FQGNSA. This chain connects TRBV7-2 to TRBJ2-7, with 13 positions matching TRBD2. The source material was PBMCs. The source of this sequence is a man between 18 and 35 years old in good health and CMV-seronegative. The CDR3 loop is CASSKRLAGGPGGDEQYF. The CDR3 coding sequence is TGTGCCAGCAGCAAAAGACTAGCGGGAGGCCCCGGGGGCGACGAGCAGTACTTC.